The 32 T cell receptor beta chains below come from one sample, sequenced in a study of blood T cell repertoires in COVID-19. Clones were sequenced by immunoSEQ multiplex PCR, and TCRdb holds only the in-frame ones, with some missing. Of more than 150,000 clones listed, about 78% are singletons. Material for sequencing was PBMCs or T cells enriched from blood (not recorded which). The receptors originated from a woman between 50 and 59 years old who had recovered from COVID-19.

The genes are TRBV5-1 and TRBJ1-3; TRBD1 aligns across 7 bases. V lost 0 bases and J lost 0; bases outside the gene matches: 3. The CDR3 totals 16 residues. Germline V gene data show CDR1 as SGHRS and CDR2 as YFSETQ. The CDR3 here is CASSLGDSTSGNTIYF. DNA of the CDR3: TGCGCCAGCAGCTTGGGGGACAGTACCTCTGGAAACACCATATATTTT.

The chain employs TRBV4-1 and TRBJ2-7; 8 bases match TRBD2. The CDR3 covers 15 residues. The germline CDR1 and CDR2 sequences are MGHRA and YSYEKL. Trimming took 2 bases from V and 1 from J; bases not matched to a gene: 4. In DNA form, the CDR3 reads TGCGCCAGCAGCCAATCGACTAGCGAGTCCTACGAGCAGTACTTC. This gives the protein CASSQSTSESYEQYF.

V gene TRBV7-3 combines with J gene TRBJ1-1, with TRBD1 matching over 7 bases. CDR1 SGHTA and CDR2 FQGTGA come from the germline V gene. CDR3 size: 13 residues. The ends lost 2 bases at V and 11 bases at J; junction bases unmatched: 8. CDR3 sequence reads: CASSLGDSQRAFF. CDR3 in DNA: TGTGCCAGCAGCTTAGGGGACAGCCAAAGGGCTTTCTTT.

The chain recombines TRBV5-1 with TRBJ1-1; TRBD1 matches 9 bases. This CDR3 has 17 residues. The germline V gene has CDR1 SGHRS and CDR2 YFSETQ. The ends lost 4 bases at V and 4 bases at J; junction bases unmatched: 14. The CDR3 bases are TGCGCCAGCAGCCACGGCCGGCTACAGGGGGCGACCACTGAAGCTTTCTTT. It is translated as CASSHGRLQGATTEAFF.

The chain is built from TRBV10-1 and TRBJ2-3; 9 bases line up with TRBD2. The CDR3 sequence is 13 residues long. The J segment lost 3 bases and the V segment lost 6 bases, leaving 1 base of the junction unmatched. Germline V gives CDR1 WNHNN, CDR2 SYGVQD (reference sequence). Written as DNA, the CDR3 is TGCGCCAGCAGGGCGGGAGGGACAGATACGCAGTATTTT. It is translated as CASRAGGTDTQYF.

This clone turned up a few times. The gene calls are TRBV5-8 and TRBJ2-3, with TRBD1 matching 9 bases. Germline V gene data show CDR1 as SGHTS and CDR2 as YDEGEE. CDR3 length: 16 residues. The J segment lost 1 base and the V segment lost 3 bases, leaving 6 bases of the junction unmatched. Here the CDR3 DNA reads TGTGCCAGCAGCTGGGGGGGACAGGGAGGCACAGATACGCAGTATTTT. This codes for CASSWGGQGGTDTQYF.

The genes are TRBV29-1 and TRBJ2-1, with D hard to call. The V gene's germline CDR1 is SQVTM and CDR2 ANQGSEA. The V gene lost 3 bases and the J gene lost 4 bases, with 25 bases spanning the gap. This CDR3 spans 18 amino acids. CDR3 DNA: TGCAGCGTTGACCCCATCGCCCTTGACATTCTTCAGTACAATGAGCAGTTCTTC. As protein: CSVDPIALDILQYNEQFF.

The rearrangement uses TRBV27 and TRBJ1-6; TRBD1 matches 9 bases. Germline trimming cut 5 bases from V and 9 bases from J; bases unmatched to any gene: 5. Germline CDR1 reads MNHEY; CDR2 reads SMNVEV (reference sequence). The CDR3 extends over 14 amino acids. In nucleotides, the CDR3 is TGTGCCAGCAGTCTCCGGGACAGGGCTTCACCCCTCCACTTT. It specifies CASSLRDRASPLHF.

J is TRBJ1-1 and V is TRBV18; D unresolved. Trimming pared 1 base from V and 6 bases from J, leaving 12 bases between. Germline V CDR1 and CDR2: KGHSH, LQKENI. The CDR3 has 14 residues. DNA for the CDR3: TGTGCCAGCTCACCACTGGAGACGTCCGCTGAAGCTTTCTTT. It yields the protein CASSPLETSAEAFF.

A few counts support this clone. The V gene is TRBV28, the J gene TRBJ2-7; 12 nucleotides align to TRBD2. Germline loops: CDR1 MDHEN, CDR2 SYDVKM. Germline trimming cut 6 bases from V and 0 bases from J; bases unmatched to any gene: 0. CDR3 length equals 14 residues. CDR3 sequence (DNA): TGTGCCAGCAGGACTAGCGGGAGCTCCTACGAGCAGTACTTC. It encodes CASRTSGSSYEQYF.

V is TRBV19 and J is TRBJ2-4, with 9 bases fitting TRBD1. The CDR3 length is 14 residues. From germline, CDR1 is LNHDA and CDR2 SQIVND (reference sequence). V trimming: 3 bases; J trimming: 7 bases; junction bases outside the gene matches: 4. The CDR3: CASSMRTGDNIQYF. Written as DNA, the CDR3 is TGTGCCAGTAGTATGCGGACAGGGGATAACATTCAGTACTTC.

This chain connects TRBV20-1 to TRBJ2-3; TRBD1 aligns across 8 bases. CDR3 length: 14 residues. Trimming at V came to 3 bases and at J to 4 bases, leaving 6 bases not matched to a gene. The germline CDR1 and CDR2 sequences are DFQATT and SNEGSKA (reference sequence). The CDR3 reads CSASWQGASDTQYF. The DNA of the CDR3 is TGCAGTGCTAGTTGGCAGGGGGCGTCAGATACGCAGTATTTT.

This chain joins TRBV9 and TRBJ2-7; maybe TRBD2 (6 bases). Germline CDR1 SGDLS, CDR2 YYNGEE. Trimming removed 4 bases at V and 4 bases at J, with 15 bases between. The CDR3 length is 14 residues. CDR3 loop: CASSPRAGRYEQYF. CDR3 nucleotides: TGTGCCAGCAGCCCCCGGGCAGGGAGGTACGAGCAGTACTTC.

The V call is TRBV11-3, the J call TRBJ2-2; perhaps TRBD2 as D (6 bases). Per the germline V gene, CDR1 is SGHNT and CDR2 is YENEEA. The CDR3 has 17 amino acids. V was cut by 11 bases and J by 5 bases, with 27 bases left in between. The CDR3 DNA is TGTGCCGTGAATACCGGGACTTCTTTCCCGGTTACCGGGGAGCTGTTTTTT. It is translated as CAVNTGTSFPVTGELFF.

V is TRBV24-1 and J is TRBJ2-5, with 12 positions matching TRBD1. After removal of 2 bases from V and 5 bases from J, the junction contained 5 bases not matched to a gene. This CDR3 is 16 amino acids long. Germline assignment: CDR1 KGHDR and CDR2 SFDVKD. CDR3 coding DNA: TGTGCCACCAGTGATTGGGGGGACAGGGGGCTTGAGACCCAGTACTTC. It encodes CATSDWGDRGLETQYF.

This clone was seen a few times. This sequence joins TRBV14 and TRBJ1-2; the D gene is possibly TRBD1 (6 bases). V lost 3 bases and J lost 4, with 15 bases in between. The CDR3 length is 15 residues. Germline V CDR1 and CDR2: SGHDN, FVKESK. CDR3 sequence reads: CASSQKQGTLYGYTF. CDR3 nucleotide sequence: TGTGCCAGCAGCCAGAAACAGGGAACCCTCTATGGCTACACCTTC.

The chain carries TRBV30 and TRBJ2-2; tentative D call: TRBD2 (6 bases). The CDR3 runs 14 residues. In germline, CDR1 is GTSNPN, CDR2 SVGIG (reference sequence). Trimming removed 2 bases at V and 6 bases at J, with 13 bases between. Here the CDR3 DNA reads TGTGCCTGGAGTAGAGGGGACTTTGCCGGGGAGCTGTTTTTT. Protein product: CAWSRGDFAGELFF. Using reference TRBV30 and TRBJ2-2 for the parts outside the CDR3, the full variable domain is SQTIHQWPATLVQPVGSPLSLECTVEGTSNPNLYWYRQAAGRGLQLLFYSVGIGQISSEVPQNLSASRPQDRQFILSSKKLLLSDSGFYLCAWSRGDFAGELFFGEGSRLTVL.

The chain joins TRBV25-1 to TRBJ2-6; D gene uncertain. The CDR3 runs 16 residues. Between the trimmed V and J ends, which lost 4 bases and 4 bases, there was a span of 14 bases. Germline values: CDR1 MGHDK, CDR2 SYGVNS. The CDR3 DNA follows: TGTGCCAGCAGTGCGGCCAGCGCATTGGGGGCCAACGTCCTGACTTTC. Translation: CASSAASALGANVLTF. Using reference TRBV25-1 and TRBJ2-6 for the parts outside the CDR3, the full variable domain is EADIYQTPRYLVIGTGKKITLECSQTMGHDKMYWYQQDPGMELHLIHYSYGVNSTEKGDLSSESTVSRIRTEHFPLTLESARPSHTSQYLCASSAASALGANVLTFGAGSRLTVL.

V gene TRBV13 combines with J gene TRBJ2-2; D not resolved. CDR1 and CDR2 from the germline V gene are PRHDT and FYEKMQ (reference sequence). V lost 1 base, J lost 6 bases, and 9 bases lay in between. CDR3 size: 14 residues. CDR3 amino acids: CASSLAVFAGELFF. Here the CDR3 DNA reads TGTGCCAGCAGCTTAGCTGTCTTTGCCGGGGAGCTGTTTTTT. The full variable domain, its missing parts supplied by reference TRBV13 and TRBJ2-2, is AAGVIQSPRHLIKEKRETATLKCYPIPRHDTVYWYQQGPGQDPQFLISFYEKMQSDKGSIPDRFSAQQFSDYHSELNMSSLELGDSALYFCASSLAVFAGELFFGEGSRLTVL.

DNA of the CDR3: TGTGCCAGCAGTTACTCGGCGGATCAGCCCCAGCATTTT. It specifies CASSYSADQPQHF. The chain is built from TRBV6-5 and TRBJ1-5; D not resolved. Trimming took 0 bases from V and 5 from J, leaving 5 bases between them. This CDR3 has 13 amino acids. The V gene's germline CDR1 is MNHEY and CDR2 SVGAGI.

CDR3 nucleotide sequence: TGTGCCAGCAGCGTAGAATCCGTTAACACCGGGGAGCTGTTTTTT. This gives the protein CASSVESVNTGELFF. V usage is TRBV9 and J usage is TRBJ2-2; D is uncertain. The germline V and J ends were trimmed by 0 bases and 2 bases, with 8 bases remaining between them. CDR1 is SGDLS and CDR2 is YYNGEE in the germline V gene. CDR3 size: 15 residues.

The chain combines TRBV19 with TRBJ1-1; 7 bases match TRBD1. The CDR3 has 16 residues. V lost 7 bases and J lost 1; bases outside the gene matches: 12. From germline, CDR1 is LNHDA and CDR2 SQIVND (reference sequence). CDR3 nucleotides: TGTGCCAGTACTCATTTAGGGGGCAGATCGAACACTGAAGCTTTCTTT. It yields the protein CASTHLGGRSNTEAFF.

The chain joins TRBV6-2 or TRBV6-3 to TRBJ2-2, with D maybe TRBD1 (5 bases). Germline CDR1 reads MNHEY; CDR2 reads SVGEGT. With 6 bases removed from V and 5 bases from J, the gap between germline ends came to 10 bases. This CDR3 contains 13 residues. In DNA, the CDR3 is TGTGCCAGCAGCGGACCAGGGACCGGGGAGCTGTTTTTT. This sequence encodes CASSGPGTGELFF.

V and J are TRBV27 and TRBJ1-6, with 8 bases aligning to TRBD1. V lost 3 bases and J lost 6; bases outside the gene matches: 1. The CDR3 consists of 14 residues. The V gene's germline CDR1 is MNHEY and CDR2 SMNVEV (reference sequence). The CDR3, as DNA: TGTGCCAGCAGTTTCAGGGGGCGTAATTCACCCCTCCACTTT. It yields the protein CASSFRGRNSPLHF.

The chain joins TRBV6-1 to TRBJ1-5; D perhaps matches TRBD1 (6 bases). This CDR3 is 18 amino acids long. V dropped 1 base and J dropped 0 bases, with 16 bases sitting between them. The germline CDR1 and CDR2 sequences are MNHNS and SASEGT. DNA for the CDR3: TGTGCCAGCAGTGAAGATTCGGACAGAACCTATAGCAATCAGCCCCAGCATTTT. Its protein is CASSEDSDRTYSNQPQHF.

In its sample, this clone was seen a few times. The gene calls are TRBV27 and TRBJ2-1; 11 bases line up with TRBD2. Germline V lookup: CDR1 MNHEY, CDR2 SMNVEV (reference sequence). Unmatched junction bases numbered 7, after V lost 6 bases and J lost 6 bases. The CDR3 is 15 amino acids. CDR3 DNA: TGTGCCAGCAGACGACTAGCGGGACCAGCCAATGAGCAGTTCTTC. Its translation: CASRRLAGPANEQFF.

The chain has TRBV5-1 and TRBJ1-5; 10 nucleotides line up with TRBD1. Germline V gives CDR1 SGHRS, CDR2 YFSETQ. CDR3 size: 14 residues. V was clipped by 4 bases and J by 8 bases; unmatched bases: 6. This CDR3 reads CASSMTGGEEPQHF. The CDR3 nucleotides are TGCGCCAGCAGCATGACAGGGGGCGAGGAGCCCCAGCATTTT.

This chain uses TRBV6-5 with TRBJ2-3, with 8 bases that match TRBD2. The length of the CDR3 is 15 residues. Germline assignment: CDR1 MNHEY and CDR2 SVGAGI. The V gene end was trimmed by 6 bases and the J gene end by 1 base; junction bases not matched to a gene: 6. CDR3 coding DNA: TGTGCCAGCAGAATGACTAGCGTCGGCACAGATACGCAGTATTTT. Protein sequence: CASRMTSVGTDTQYF.

The chain couples TRBV10-2 to TRBJ1-5; TRBD1 agrees at 7 bases. The CDR3 runs to 16 residues. V lost 6 bases, J lost 3 bases, and 11 bases stayed unmatched. CDR1 is WSHSY and CDR2 is SAAADI in the germline V gene. The CDR3 is CASSGPSTGYNQPQHF. CDR3 nucleotides: TGCGCCAGCAGCGGTCCCTCGACAGGGTACAATCAGCCCCAGCATTTT.

This chain links TRBV10-3 with TRBJ2-7, with 8 bases identical to TRBD1. V was clipped by 6 bases and J by 1 base; unmatched bases: 20. The CDR3 has 19 residues. The germline CDR1 and CDR2 sequences are ENHRY and SYGVKD. CDR3 region: CAIRGQPGQDSGASYEQYF. CDR3 nucleotide sequence: TGTGCCATCAGGGGTCAACCGGGACAGGATTCTGGAGCTTCCTACGAGCAGTACTTC.

The chain joins TRBV24-1 to TRBJ2-5; 8 nucleotides match TRBD1. V gave up 7 bases and J gave up 2 bases; unmatched junction bases: 20. The CDR3 is made up of 19 amino acids. Germline lookup yields CDR1 KGHDR and CDR2 SFDVKD. CDR3 sequence: CATRPNRDRPEGFQETQYF. DNA of the CDR3: TGTGCCACCAGGCCAAACCGGGACAGGCCAGAGGGGTTTCAAGAGACCCAGTACTTC.

This rearrangement joins TRBV30 to TRBJ1-1; 9 nucleotides line up with TRBD1. The CDR3 runs to 15 residues. Germline loops: CDR1 GTSNPN, CDR2 SVGIG (reference sequence). V shed 4 bases and J 1 base; nucleotides not matched to a gene: 7. The CDR3 bases are TGTGCCTGGATTAATCGACAGGGGGGGAACACTGAAGCTTTCTTT. It yields the protein CAWINRQGGNTEAFF.